This TCR beta chain was recorded in a study of T cell responses to AZD1222 COVID-19 vaccine. Study outcomes and limitations: Among those given AZD1222, only six were seropositive at baseline.

CDR3 length equals 16 residues. Trimming took 3 bases from V and 1 from J; bases not matched to a gene: 5. From germline, CDR1 is KGHSH and CDR2 LQKENI. Note on this clone: Its specificity is unknown.

Assay used: immunoSEQ multiplex PCR; TCRdb lists only in-frame clones, some missing. The sample records approximately 120,000 clones, approximately 89% being singletons. This clonotype was obtained from an adult who received the AZD1222 COVID-19 vaccine. The sequences come from peripheral blood, collected 28 days after the second AZD1222 dose. This chain links TRBV18 with TRBJ1-5; 8 bases are shared with TRBD1. CDR3 nucleotide sequence: TGTGCCAGCTCACCGGGGGGACAGGTAAGCAATCAGCCCCAGCATTTT. Translation: CASSPGGQVSNQPQHF. Full variable domain (remainder filled in from reference TRBV18 and TRBJ1-5): NAGVMQNPRHLVRRRGQEARLRCSPMKGHSHVYWYRQLPEEGLKFMVYLQKENIIDESGMPKERFSAEFPKEGPSILRIQQVVRGDSAAYFCASSPGGQVSNQPQHFGDGTRLSIL.